The 27 T cell receptor beta chains presented below share a single source sample, sequenced in a study of blood T cell repertoires in COVID-19. Assay used: immunoSEQ multiplex PCR; TCRdb lists only in-frame clones, some missing. The sample carries roughly 100,000 clones, around nine tenths recorded once. The sequencing sample was made of peripheral blood. The origin of the receptors is a human donor in a cohort sampled during active COVID-19.

A remark on this clone: A junction boundary mismatches the germline segment, possibly from a read error. V and J are TRBV29-1 and TRBJ1-3, with 8 bases aligning to TRBD1. CDR3 length equals 15 residues. The germline CDR1 and CDR2 sequences are SQVTM and ANQGSEA. The CDR3 DNA reads as TGCAGCGTAGAAGAGACAGGGGTGCGAGGAAACACCATATATTTT. Its protein product is CSVEETGVRGNTIYF.

This clone was seen just once. V gene TRBV13 combines with J gene TRBJ2-7, with 9 nucleotides matching TRBD2. Germline lookup yields CDR1 PRHDT and CDR2 FYEKMQ (reference sequence). V shed 4 bases and J 0 bases; nucleotides not matched to a gene: 4. This CDR3 is 15 amino acids long. DNA of the CDR3: TGTGCCAGCAGCTCCTCTAGCGGGACCTCCTACGAGCAGTACTTC. This gives the protein CASSSSSGTSYEQYF.

The DNA for the CDR3 is TGTGGCGTAGGCGGGGTCGGTCAGCCCCAGCATTTT. This encodes CGVGGVGQPQHF. The chain carries TRBV19 and TRBJ1-5; no definite D call. The CDR3 is 12 residues long. Germline CDR1 reads LNHDA; CDR2 reads SQIVND (reference sequence). Full variable domain (missing parts from reference TRBV19 and TRBJ1-5): DGGITQSPKYLFRKEGQNVTLSCEQNLNHDAMYWYRQDPGQGLRLIYYSQIVNDFQKGDIAEGYSVSREKKESFPLTVTSAQKNPTAFYLCGVGGVGQPQHFGDGTRLSIL.

Written as DNA, the CDR3 is TGTGCCAGTAGGGGGGCAGGTGAAGCTTTCTTT. Amino acids: CASRGAGEAFF. The chain joins TRBV19 to TRBJ1-1; tentatively, D is TRBD1 (6 bases). The CDR3 totals 11 residues. The V and J ends lost 6 bases and 7 bases respectively, with 9 bases between them. Germline V gene lookup returns CDR1 LNHDA and CDR2 SQIVND (reference sequence).

V and J are TRBV11-1 and TRBJ2-7; D is perhaps TRBD1 (5 bases). Per the germline V gene, CDR1 is SGHAT and CDR2 is FQDESV (reference sequence). V shed 6 bases and J shed 1 base, with 13 bases lying between them. The CDR3 runs to 14 residues. CDR3 residues: CASSVDRFSYEQYF. The CDR3 coding sequence is TGTGCCAGCAGTGTAGACAGATTTTCCTACGAGCAGTACTTC.

The genes are TRBV7-9 and TRBJ1-2; 8 bases agree with TRBD1. V lost 3 bases and J lost 4; bases outside the gene matches: 4. This CDR3 is 14 amino acids long. CDR1 SEHNR and CDR2 FQNEAQ come from the germline V gene (reference sequence). For the CDR3, the DNA is TGTGCCAGCAGCTTTCTCACAGGGGGCTATGGCTACACCTTC. It encodes CASSFLTGGYGYTF. Using reference TRBV7-9 and TRBJ1-2 for the parts outside the CDR3, the full variable domain is DTGVSQNPRHKITKRGQNVTFRCDPISEHNRLYWYRQTLGQGPEFLTYFQNEAQLEKSRLLSDRFSAERPKGSFSTLEIQRTEQGDSAMYLCASSFLTGGYGYTFGSGTRLTVV.

The chain combines TRBV6-6 with TRBJ1-5; 8 bases are shared with TRBD1. With V trimmed by 4 bases and J by 6 bases, 11 bases remained unmatched. This CDR3 contains 16 residues. CDR1 is MNHNY, CDR2 SVGAGI, per germline (reference sequence). The CDR3 DNA follows: TGTGCCAGCAGTTCCCCGGACAGGGTTAACGGTCAGCCCCAGCATTTT. It is translated as CASSSPDRVNGQPQHF.

The chain uses TRBV7-3 and TRBJ2-7; TRBD1 matches 12 bases. The CDR3 spans 16 residues. Germline CDR1 and CDR2: SGHTA and FQGTGA. Germline trimming cut 4 bases from V and 5 bases from J; bases unmatched to any gene: 9. For the CDR3, the DNA is TGTGCCAGCAGCTCCTCCGGGACAGGGGGCTTCCACGAGCAGTACTTC. It translates to CASSSSGTGGFHEQYF.

Only a few counts were recorded for this clone. The chain is built from TRBV5-3 and TRBJ1-1, with D possibly matching TRBD1 (6 bases). TRBV5-3 is assigned to the ORF class and has an uncertain function. The CDR3 extends over 14 amino acids. The ends were cut back, 4 bases at V and 4 bases at J, with 14 bases in the middle. DNA for the CDR3: TGTGCCAGAAGCCCCCCGAGGGGGATCACTGAAGCTTTCTTT. The encoded protein is CARSPPRGITEAFF.

The gene calls are TRBV27 and TRBJ2-7; TRBD2 matches at 8 bases. Germline CDR1 and CDR2: MNHEY and SMNVEV (reference sequence). Trimming at V came to 6 bases and at J to 0 bases, leaving 7 bases not matched to a gene. This CDR3 is 15 amino acids long. CDR3 in DNA: TGTGCCAGCAGCCGTAGCGGGACTAGCTCCTACGAGCAGTACTTC. Its protein is CASSRSGTSSYEQYF.

This rearrangement joins TRBV4-1 to TRBJ1-3; 9 positions agree with TRBD1. Germline loops: CDR1 MGHRA, CDR2 YSYEKL. V trimming: 4 bases; J trimming: 3 bases; junction bases outside the gene matches: 4. This CDR3 has 15 amino acids. As DNA, the CDR3 is TGCGCCAGCAGCCCTGGGACAGGGCTTGGAAACACCATATATTTT. Encoded protein: CASSPGTGLGNTIYF.

The CDR3 reads CASSLALRRRRTTDTQYF. CDR3 nucleotides: TGTGCCAGCAGCTTAGCATTGCGGCGGCGGAGGACCACAGATACGCAGTATTTT. The chain couples TRBV7-2 to TRBJ2-3; D may be TRBD2 (5 bases). CDR3 length: 18 residues. CDR1 is SGHTA and CDR2 is FQGNSA in the germline V gene. Trimming cost V 0 bases and J 2 bases, with 18 bases left between them. Together with reference TRBV7-2 and TRBJ2-3, the CDR3 gives the full variable domain: GAGVSQSPSNKVTEKGKDVELRCDPISGHTALYWYRQSLGQGLEFLIYFQGNSAPDKSGLPSDRFSAERTGGSVSTLTIQRTQQEDSAVYLCASSLALRRRRTTDTQYFGPGTRLTVL.

This rearrangement joins TRBV11-2 to TRBJ1-1; D is unclear. Germline values: CDR1 SGHAT, CDR2 FQNNGV. The CDR3 contains 15 residues. V was cut by 5 bases and J by 1 base, with 14 bases left in between. The CDR3 spells CASSRLGERNTEAFF. The DNA for the CDR3 is TGTGCCAGCAGCCGCCTCGGGGAAAGGAACACTGAAGCTTTCTTT.

The chain carries TRBV12-5 and TRBJ1-5; possibly TRBD1 for D (5 bases). The germline V gene has CDR1 LGHNT and CDR2 FRNRAP. The CDR3 spans 18 residues. Trimming cost V 6 bases and J 0 bases, with 21 bases left between them. Here the CDR3 reads CASGKGDLGLNSNQPQHF. CDR3 bases: TGTGCTAGTGGCAAAGGGGACTTGGGGCTTAATAGCAATCAGCCCCAGCATTTT.

J is TRBJ2-7 and V is TRBV7-2; TRBD1 is a possible D gene (6 bases). Trimming took 6 bases from V and 3 from J, leaving 9 bases between them. Germline lookup yields CDR1 SGHTA and CDR2 FQGNSA. The CDR3 is 12 amino acids. CDR3 DNA sequence: TGTGCCAGCAGACAAGGGGGCTACGAGCAGTACTTC. It encodes CASRQGGYEQYF. The variable domain in full, with the rest retrieved from reference TRBV7-2 and TRBJ2-7, is GAGVSQSPSNKVTEKGKDVELRCDPISGHTALYWYRQSLGQGLEFLIYFQGNSAPDKSGLPSDRFSAERTGGSVSTLTIQRTQQEDSAVYLCASRQGGYEQYFGPGTRLTVT.

The chain combines TRBV18 with TRBJ2-7; 12 bases agree with TRBD2. The CDR3 totals 16 residues. With V trimmed by 2 bases and J by 3 bases, 5 bases remained unmatched. Germline-derived CDR1 and CDR2 are KGHSH and LQKENI. The CDR3, as DNA: TGTGCCAGCTCACCAGGGCTAGCGGGAGGGTTCTACGAGCAGTACTTC. Its protein is CASSPGLAGGFYEQYF.

This chain uses TRBV6-4 with TRBJ2-1; 9 bases map to TRBD2. The ends lost 3 bases at V and 6 bases at J; junction bases unmatched: 12. CDR1 MRHNA and CDR2 SNTAGT come from the germline V gene. The CDR3 is made up of 17 amino acids. In nucleotides, the CDR3 is TGTGCCAGCAGTGAATTTGGCGGGGGGGCCGGAGGCAATGAGCAGTTCTTC. Translated: CASSEFGGGAGGNEQFF.

V is TRBV7-9 and J is TRBJ1-1; D is possibly TRBD1 (6 bases). Trimming pared 5 bases from V and 2 bases from J, leaving 21 bases between. The CDR3 length is 17 residues. Germline V gives CDR1 SEHNR, CDR2 FQNEAQ (reference sequence). CDR3 residues: CASSAGAIRTDNTEAFF. CDR3 in DNA: TGTGCCAGCAGCGCCGGGGCTATTCGGACAGACAACACTGAAGCTTTCTTT.

The chain combines TRBV28 with TRBJ1-5; TRBD1 aligns across 8 bases. The V gene end was trimmed by 5 bases and the J gene end by 7 bases; junction bases not matched to a gene: 10. This CDR3 has 15 residues. Germline V gives CDR1 MDHEN, CDR2 SYDVKM. The CDR3 protein is CASSDRGGDGQPQHF. The CDR3 DNA reads as TGTGCCAGCAGTGACAGGGGAGGGGATGGGCAGCCCCAGCATTTT. The full variable domain, completed using reference TRBV28 and TRBJ1-5, is DVKVTQSSRYLVKRTGEKVFLECVQDMDHENMFWYRQDPGLGLRLIYFSYDVKMKEKGDIPEGYSVSREKKERFSLILESASTNQTSMYLCASSDRGGDGQPQHFGDGTRLSIL.

CDR3 nucleotide sequence: TGCGCCAGCAGCTCTTGGACTGGACAAGAGACCCAGTACTTC. Amino acid sequence: CASSSWTGQETQYF. The V gene is TRBV5-1, the J gene TRBJ2-5; perhaps TRBD2 as D (5 bases). CDR1 and CDR2 (germline): SGHRS, YFSETQ. The CDR3 consists of 14 residues. Between the trimmed V and J ends, which lost 3 bases and 2 bases, there was a span of 11 bases.

The chain couples TRBV19 to TRBJ2-7; 9 bases align to TRBD1. The CDR3 contains 15 residues. CDR1 is LNHDA and CDR2 is SQIVND in the germline V gene (reference sequence). V lost 6 bases and J lost 0; bases outside the gene matches: 6. The CDR3 DNA reads as TGTGCCAGTAGAGGGGGACAGGGCCTCTCCTACGAGCAGTACTTC. Its translation is CASRGGQGLSYEQYF.

The chain couples TRBV5-4 to TRBJ2-1, with 7 positions matching TRBD2. V shed 4 bases and J 10 bases; nucleotides not matched to a gene: 17. There are 16 residues in the CDR3. Germline loops: CDR1 SGHNT, CDR2 YYREEE (reference sequence). CDR3 sequence (DNA): TGTGCCAGCAGCGACTGGGGGGGATCCCGCCTAAGAGAGCAGTTCTTC. Translation gives CASSDWGGSRLREQFF.

The gene calls are TRBV10-2 and TRBJ2-7; 8 nucleotides match TRBD1. This CDR3 has 15 residues. V lost 7 bases, J lost 1 base, and 9 bases stayed unmatched. Germline V gives CDR1 WSHSY, CDR2 SAAADI. The CDR3 protein is CASTSWGTGSYEQYF. The CDR3 nucleotides are TGCGCCAGCACCTCATGGGGGACAGGTTCCTACGAGCAGTACTTC.

The chain links TRBV19 to TRBJ1-1; D possibly corresponds to TRBD1 (6 bases). CDR1 is LNHDA, CDR2 SQIVND, per germline (reference sequence). CDR3 length equals 14 residues. V lost 3 bases and J 4 bases, leaving 12 bases between the germline ends. Written as DNA, the CDR3 is TGTGCCAGTAGTATTGGGGGGGCGCCCACTGAAGCTTTCTTT. This sequence encodes CASSIGGAPTEAFF.

The chain carries TRBV5-1 and TRBJ2-3, with TRBD1 matching over 9 bases. J gave up 1 base and V 4 bases, and 7 bases lay outside the gene matches. The CDR3 covers 16 residues. Germline CDR1 reads SGHRS; CDR2 reads YFSETQ. DNA of the CDR3: TGCGCCAGCAGCAAGGACGGGGACAGGGGCACAGATACGCAGTATTTT. It encodes CASSKDGDRGTDTQYF.

The chain couples TRBV5-1 to TRBJ2-4, with 7 bases fitting TRBD2. Germline V gene lookup returns CDR1 SGHRS and CDR2 YFSETQ. The CDR3 extends over 15 amino acids. V dropped 1 base and J dropped 7; count of bases not matched to a gene: 8. The CDR3: CASSLIGGGPNIQYF. CDR3 bases: TGCGCCAGCAGCTTGATCGGGGGAGGGCCGAACATTCAGTACTTC.

The gene calls are TRBV11-1 and TRBJ2-3; possibly TRBD1 for D (6 bases). The V gene's germline CDR1 is SGHAT and CDR2 FQDESV (reference sequence). Deletions cut 10 bases from V and 5 bases from J, with 22 bases between. CDR3 length equals 15 residues. CDR3 sequence reads: CATSPGHGFGDTQYF. The CDR3 DNA follows: TGTGCCACCTCACCGGGACACGGGTTCGGAGATACGCAGTATTTT.